This T cell receptor (beta chain) appears in the sequencing data of a study of spatial heterogeneity in lung cancer. General observations from the study: The appearance of ubiquitous expanded tumor TCRs in blood was greater at resection than follow-up.

Time point given: sample taken at primary tumor resection. Whole RNA was taken from tumor, nontumor lung or frozen PBMC; it was then sequenced unsorted. Details on this clonotype: Its antigen is still unknown.

TCRdb recomputed calls from the 5' RACE reads with MiXCR, one row per CDR3 protein. This table holds tens of thousands of distinct CDR3 sequences, approximately 5.5% found once. CDR3 length: 16 amino acids. CDR1 is SGHAT and CDR2 is FQNNGV in the germline V gene. The trim removed 5 bases at V and 9 bases at J, leaving 17 bases unmatched. This chain connects TRBV11-2 to TRBJ1-1; 8 bases agree with TRBD1. The receptor comes from a female donor with early-stage non-small cell lung cancer. Sequenced material: PBMCs, taken at surgery. CDR3 in DNA: TGTGCCAGCAGCCTACTCAGGGGGCGCCGGGGGACTAAAGCTTTCTTT. Residues: CASSLLRGRRGTKAFF.